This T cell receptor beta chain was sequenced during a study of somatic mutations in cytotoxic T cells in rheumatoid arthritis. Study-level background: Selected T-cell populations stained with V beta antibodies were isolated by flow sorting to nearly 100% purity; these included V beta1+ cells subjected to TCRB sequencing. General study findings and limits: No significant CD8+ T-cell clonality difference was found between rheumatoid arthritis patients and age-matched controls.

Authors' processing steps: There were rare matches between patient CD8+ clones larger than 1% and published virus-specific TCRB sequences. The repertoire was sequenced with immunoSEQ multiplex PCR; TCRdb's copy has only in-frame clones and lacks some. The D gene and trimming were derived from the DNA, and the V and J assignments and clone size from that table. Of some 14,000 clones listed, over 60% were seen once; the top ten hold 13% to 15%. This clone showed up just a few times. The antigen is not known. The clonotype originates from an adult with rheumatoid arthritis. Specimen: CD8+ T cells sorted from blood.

CDR3 coding DNA: TGTGCCAGCAGCTTGGAGCGCGCTTCGGGAGGCTACACCTTC. Its translation: CASSLERASGGYTF. This sequence joins TRBV4-2 and TRBJ1-2; D is undetermined. The V end lost 5 bases, the J end lost 8 bases, and 18 bases lay between the germline ends. In germline, CDR1 is LGHNA, CDR2 YNFKEQ. The CDR3 spans 14 residues.